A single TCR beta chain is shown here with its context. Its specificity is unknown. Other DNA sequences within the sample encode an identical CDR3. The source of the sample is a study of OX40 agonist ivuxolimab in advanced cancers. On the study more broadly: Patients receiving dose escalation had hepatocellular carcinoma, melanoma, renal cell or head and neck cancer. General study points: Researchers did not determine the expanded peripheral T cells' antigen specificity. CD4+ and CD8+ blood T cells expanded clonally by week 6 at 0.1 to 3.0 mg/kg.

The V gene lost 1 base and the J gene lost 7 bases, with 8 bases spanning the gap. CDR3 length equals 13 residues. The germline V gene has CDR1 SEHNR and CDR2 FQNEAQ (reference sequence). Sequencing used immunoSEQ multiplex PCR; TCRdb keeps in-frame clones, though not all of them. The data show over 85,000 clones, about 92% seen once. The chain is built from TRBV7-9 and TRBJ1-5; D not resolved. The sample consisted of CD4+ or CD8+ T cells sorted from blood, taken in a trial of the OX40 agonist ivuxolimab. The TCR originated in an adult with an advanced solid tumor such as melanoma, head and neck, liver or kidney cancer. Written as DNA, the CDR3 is TGTGCCAGCAGCTTAGAGATGTTGCAGCCCCAGCATTTT. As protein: CASSLEMLQPQHF.